Listed here is a single T cell receptor beta chain. The antigen is undetermined. These data originate in a study of T cell repertoires in cytomegalovirus infection. Turning to the study itself: In public TCR beta signatures, there were indications of both CMV infection and matching HLA type.

TCRdb called the reads again in MiXCR, with one record for every CDR3 protein. The data show more than 500,000 distinct CDR3 sequences, approximately 15% seen once. Study-wide points: CMV-specific TCR beta clonotypes restricted by HLA-C were the ones dominating the ex vivo response. There were carriers of CMV plus the relevant HLA, and cumulative public TCR beta family frequency identified them.

CDR3 length: 15 residues. The V gene lost 1 base and the J gene lost 2 bases, with 10 bases spanning the gap. Germline CDR1 LGHNT, CDR2 FRNRAP. Material: CD8+ T cells from PBMCs. This chain connects TRBV12-5 to TRBJ2-3; a weak D match, TRBD2 (5 bases). The origin of this receptor is a human donor in good health (CMV status not recorded). Some clones in this sample may be carry-over from other donors' samples. CDR3 sequence (DNA): TGTGCTAGTGGTTTGGGAGGGATCAACACAGATACGCAGTATTTT. Residues: CASGLGGINTDTQYF.